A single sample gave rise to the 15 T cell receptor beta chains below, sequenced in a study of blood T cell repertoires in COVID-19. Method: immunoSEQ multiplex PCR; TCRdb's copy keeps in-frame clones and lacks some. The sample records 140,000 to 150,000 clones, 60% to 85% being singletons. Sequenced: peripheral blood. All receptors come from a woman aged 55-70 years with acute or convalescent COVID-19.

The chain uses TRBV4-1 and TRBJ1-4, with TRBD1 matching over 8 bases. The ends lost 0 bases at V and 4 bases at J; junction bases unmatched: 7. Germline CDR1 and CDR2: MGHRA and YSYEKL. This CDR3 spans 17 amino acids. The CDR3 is CASSQDSRGLGNEKLFF. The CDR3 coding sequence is TGCGCCAGCAGCCAAGATTCCAGGGGGCTAGGTAATGAAAAACTGTTTTTT.

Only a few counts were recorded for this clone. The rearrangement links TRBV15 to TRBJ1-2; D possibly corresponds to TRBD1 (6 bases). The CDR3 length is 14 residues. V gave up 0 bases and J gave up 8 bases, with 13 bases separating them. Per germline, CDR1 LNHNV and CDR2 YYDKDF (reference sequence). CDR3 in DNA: TGTGCCACCAGCAGAGATATCCAGGGGATGGGCTACACCTTC. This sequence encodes CATSRDIQGMGYTF. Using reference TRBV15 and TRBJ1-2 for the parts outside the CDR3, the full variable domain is DAMVIQNPRYQVTQFGKPVTLSCSQTLNHNVMYWYQQKSSQAPKLLFHYYDKDFNNEADTPDNFQSRRPNTSFCFLDIRSPGLGDTAMYLCATSRDIQGMGYTFGSGTRLTVV.

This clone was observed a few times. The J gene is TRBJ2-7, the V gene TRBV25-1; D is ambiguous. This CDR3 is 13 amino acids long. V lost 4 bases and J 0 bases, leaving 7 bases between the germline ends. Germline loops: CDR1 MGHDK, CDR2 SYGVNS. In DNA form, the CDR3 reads TGTGCCAGCAGTGGATATAGCTCCTACGAGCAGTACTTC. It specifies CASSGYSSYEQYF.

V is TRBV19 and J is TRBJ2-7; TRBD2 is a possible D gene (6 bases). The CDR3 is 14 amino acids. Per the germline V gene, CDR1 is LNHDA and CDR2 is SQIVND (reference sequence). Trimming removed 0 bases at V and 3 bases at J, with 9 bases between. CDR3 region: CASSIEPGGYEQYF. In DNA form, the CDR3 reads TGTGCCAGTAGTATAGAACCCGGGGGCTACGAGCAGTACTTC.

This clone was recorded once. The CDR3, as DNA: TGTGCCAGCAGCTTAATCTTAGGGGGCACAGCCTCTGGAAACACCATATATTTT. Residues: CASSLILGGTASGNTIYF. This chain uses TRBV11-2 with TRBJ1-3; TRBD1 agrees at 7 bases. After removal of 2 bases from V and 0 bases from J, the junction contained 10 bases not matched to a gene. The CDR3 totals 18 residues. Germline V gene sequence: CDR1 SGHAT, CDR2 FQNNGV.

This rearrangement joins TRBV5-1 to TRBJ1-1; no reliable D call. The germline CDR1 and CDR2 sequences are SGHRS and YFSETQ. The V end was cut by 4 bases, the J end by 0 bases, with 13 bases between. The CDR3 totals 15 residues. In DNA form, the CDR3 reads TGCGCCAGCAGCCCGCGTGAACGATTGAACACTGAAGCTTTCTTT. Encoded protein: CASSPRERLNTEAFF.

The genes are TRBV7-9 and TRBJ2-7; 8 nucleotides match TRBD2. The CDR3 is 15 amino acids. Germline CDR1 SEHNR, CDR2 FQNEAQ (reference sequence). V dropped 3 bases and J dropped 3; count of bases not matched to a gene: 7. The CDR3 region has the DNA TGTGCCAGCAGCTTTATTACTAGCGGTGGCTACGAGCAGTACTTC. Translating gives CASSFITSGGYEQYF.

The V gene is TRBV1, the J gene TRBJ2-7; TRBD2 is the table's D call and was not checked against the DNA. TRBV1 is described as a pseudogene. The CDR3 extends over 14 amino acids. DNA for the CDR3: TGCACCAGCAGTCCTCGGACTAGACCGGTCGAGCAGTACTTC. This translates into CTSSPRTRPVEQYF.

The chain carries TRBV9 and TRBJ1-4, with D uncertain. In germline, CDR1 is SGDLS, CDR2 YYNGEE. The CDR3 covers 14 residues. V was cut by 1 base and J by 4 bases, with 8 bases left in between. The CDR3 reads CASSVSADNEKLFF. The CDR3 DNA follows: TGTGCCAGCAGCGTAAGCGCAGATAATGAAAAACTGTTTTTT.

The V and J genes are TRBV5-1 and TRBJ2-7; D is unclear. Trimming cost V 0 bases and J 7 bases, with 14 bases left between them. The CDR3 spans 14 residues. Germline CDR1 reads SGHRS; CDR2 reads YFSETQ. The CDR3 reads CASSLEAPLKEQYF. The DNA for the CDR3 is TGCGCCAGCAGCTTGGAAGCCCCCCTAAAAGAGCAGTACTTC.

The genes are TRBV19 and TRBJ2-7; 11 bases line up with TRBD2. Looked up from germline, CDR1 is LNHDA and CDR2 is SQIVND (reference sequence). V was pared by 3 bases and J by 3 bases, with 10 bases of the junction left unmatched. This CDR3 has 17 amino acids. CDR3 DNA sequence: TGTGCCAGTAGTATGCAACATCTAGCGGGAGGACTCTACGAGCAGTACTTC. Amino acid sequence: CASSMQHLAGGLYEQYF.

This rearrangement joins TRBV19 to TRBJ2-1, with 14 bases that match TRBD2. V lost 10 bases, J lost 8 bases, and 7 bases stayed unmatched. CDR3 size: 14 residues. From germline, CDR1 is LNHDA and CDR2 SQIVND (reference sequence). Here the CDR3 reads CATSGTSGSHEQFF. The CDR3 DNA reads TGTGCCACTTCCGGGACTAGCGGGAGCCATGAGCAGTTCTTC.

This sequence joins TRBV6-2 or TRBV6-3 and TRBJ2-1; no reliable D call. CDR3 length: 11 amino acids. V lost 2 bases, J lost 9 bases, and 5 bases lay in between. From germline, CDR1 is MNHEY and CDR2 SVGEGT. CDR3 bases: TGTGCCAGCAGTTACCCGGGTGAGCAGTTCTTC. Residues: CASSYPGEQFF.

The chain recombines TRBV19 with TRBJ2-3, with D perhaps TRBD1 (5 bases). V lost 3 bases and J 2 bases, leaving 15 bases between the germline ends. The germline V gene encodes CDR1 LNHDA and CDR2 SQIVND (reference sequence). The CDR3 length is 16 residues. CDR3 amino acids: CASSIPWGRNTDTQYF. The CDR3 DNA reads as TGTGCCAGTAGTATTCCATGGGGCAGAAACACAGATACGCAGTATTTT.

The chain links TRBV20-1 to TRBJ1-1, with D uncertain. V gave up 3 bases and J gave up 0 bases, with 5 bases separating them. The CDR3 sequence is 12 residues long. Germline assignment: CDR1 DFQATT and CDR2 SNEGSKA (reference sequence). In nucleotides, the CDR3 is TGCAGTGCTAGTGCGGTGAACACTGAAGCTTTCTTT. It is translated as CSASAVNTEAFF.